This TCR beta chain stems from a study of cytomegalovirus exposure and HLA in healthy donors. Overall study: Early on, a data release was issued that held some 91 million unique TCRs from HLA-typed donors.

As to this clone: Its antigen is not known.

A multiplex PCR was run with 60 Vbeta primers and 13 Jbeta primers. Some clones are missing from TCRdb's copy, which holds only in-frame ones; the method was immunoSEQ multiplex PCR. The sample lists roughly 140,000 clones, roughly 64% occurring once. Study-wide findings and caveats: An ancestry cluster, one associated with Asian ancestry, reportedly showed fewer N-insertions than the approximately 700-donor mean in a later analysis. Rarity held for most TCR sequences, but there were some public TCRs that occurred in many donors. Productive status was seen about 90% or about 30% of the time for most TCR beta V segments in an earlier analysis.

The germline gives CDR1 SEHNR, CDR2 FQNEAQ (reference sequence). The CDR3 sequence is 18 residues long. Trimming shortened V by 1 base and J by 0 bases, and 18 bases separated the two germline ends. The clonotype comes from a woman in her twenties or thirties in good health and CMV-seropositive. The chain is built from TRBV7-9 and TRBJ1-1; possibly TRBD1 for D (6 bases). Source material: PBMCs. CDR3 DNA sequence: TGTGCCAGCAGCTTAGACAGGTTAAGAGGGGGATTGAACACTGAAGCTTTCTTT. Protein product: CASSLDRLRGGLNTEAFF.